These 17 T cell receptor beta chains were sequenced from one sample in a study of T cells in Graves' hyperthyroidism and ophthalmopathy. Amplified regions were TCR beta CDR3 sequences from RNA transcripts. Initially, a first-round RT-PCR of the TCR CDR3 employed the HTBI primer set. A single record per CDR3 protein comes from TCRdb applying MiXCR to the multiplex PCR reads. The data show approximately 600,000 distinct CDR3 sequences, under 25% seen once. Sample: blood. The source of these receptors is a man aged 25-45 years with Graves' ophthalmopathy.

This clonotype was counted a few times. J is TRBJ2-7 and V is TRBV28; 10 bases line up with TRBD2. The CDR3 runs to 19 residues. Trimming took 2 bases from V and 0 from J; bases not matched to a gene: 13. Germline assignment: CDR1 MDHEN and CDR2 SYDVKM. CDR3 protein: CASSLNPQAGGPLSYEQYF. CDR3 DNA sequence: TGTGCCAGCAGTTTAAACCCCCAAGCGGGAGGGCCACTCTCCTACGAGCAGTACTTC. Complete variable domain (other parts from reference TRBV28 and TRBJ2-7): DVKVTQSSRYLVKRTGEKVFLECVQDMDHENMFWYRQDPGLGLRLIYFSYDVKMKEKGDIPEGYSVSREKKERFSLILESASTNQTSMYLCASSLNPQAGGPLSYEQYFGPGTRLTVT.

The chain uses TRBV3-1 and TRBJ2-1; 9 nucleotides line up with TRBD2. The V segment lost 4 bases and the J segment 13 bases; nucleotides outside the gene matches: 8. The CDR3 spans 13 residues. Germline V lookup: CDR1 LGHDT, CDR2 YNNKEL (reference sequence). The CDR3 reads CASSPSPGLAQFF. CDR3 coding DNA: TGTGCCAGCAGCCCGTCCCCGGGACTAGCCCAGTTCTTC.

This clonotype has just a few counts. One end of the junction varies from germline; a read error may be responsible. The V gene is TRBV4-2, the J gene TRBJ2-3; D not resolved. CDR1 is LGHNA and CDR2 is YNFKEQ in the germline V gene. This CDR3 spans 16 amino acids. As DNA, the CDR3 is TGCGCCAGCAGCCAAGGTCTAGGCGGCGTCACAGATACGCAGTATTTT. Its protein product is CASSQGLGGVTDTQYF.

The V gene is TRBV6-2 or TRBV6-3, the J gene TRBJ1-2; 8 bases fit TRBD1. The CDR3 loop spans 13 amino acids. CDR1 and CDR2 from the germline V gene are MNHEY and SVGEGT. V gave up 7 bases and J gave up 4 bases; unmatched junction bases: 5. CDR3 amino acids: CASTPGQVYGYTF. The CDR3 DNA is TGTGCCAGCACCCCGGGACAGGTCTATGGCTACACCTTC.

This clonotype has only a few counts. This sequence joins TRBV7-2 and TRBJ2-1; 7 bases are a match to TRBD1. The CDR3 contains 15 residues. Per germline, CDR1 SGHTA and CDR2 FQGNSA. V was clipped by 5 bases and J by 1 base; unmatched bases: 5. CDR3 residues: CASSNPGGSYNEQFF. CDR3 nucleotides: TGTGCCAGCAGCAATCCAGGGGGTTCCTACAATGAGCAGTTCTTC.

This clonotype was recorded many times. V is TRBV7-6 and J is TRBJ1-1, with 8 bases identical to TRBD1. The J segment lost 4 bases and the V segment lost 5 bases, leaving 9 bases of the junction unmatched. Germline V gives CDR1 SGHVS, CDR2 FNYEAQ. The CDR3 covers 15 residues. CDR3 coding DNA: TGTGCCAGCAGCGTAGACAGGGGCTGGGGCACTGAAGCTTTCTTT. Translation: CASSVDRGWGTEAFF.

The V gene is TRBV3-1, the J gene TRBJ2-7; D possibly corresponds to TRBD1 (5 bases). Looked up from germline, CDR1 is LGHDT and CDR2 is YNNKEL (reference sequence). The CDR3 extends over 15 amino acids. Trimming took 3 bases from V and 3 from J, leaving 15 bases between them. CDR3: CASSHSGRAHYEQYF. The CDR3 bases are TGTGCCAGCAGCCATTCCGGCAGGGCTCACTACGAGCAGTACTTC.

This clonotype was seen a handful of times. This chain uses TRBV5-1 with TRBJ1-4; perhaps TRBD1 as D (6 bases). CDR3 length: 15 amino acids. V dropped 0 bases and J dropped 5 bases, with 11 bases sitting between them. Per germline, CDR1 SGHRS and CDR2 YFSETQ. The CDR3 DNA reads TGCGCCAGCAGCTTGGGGCAGGGGAAGAATGAAAAACTGTTTTTT. Its translation is CASSLGQGKNEKLFF.

This clonotype turned up a few times. This sequence joins TRBV7-8 and TRBJ2-4, with TRBD1 matching over 8 bases. V dropped 5 bases and J dropped 1; count of bases not matched to a gene: 10. CDR1 is SGHVS and CDR2 is FQNEAQ in the germline V gene. The length of the CDR3 is 17 residues. CDR3 in DNA: TGTGCCAGCAGCCACTACAGGGGGGTGACGGCCAAAAACATTCAGTACTTC. Its translation is CASSHYRGVTAKNIQYF.

A few counts support this clonotype. The V gene is TRBV6-1, the J gene TRBJ1-1; TRBD1 might be the D (5 bases). CDR1 is MNHNS, CDR2 SASEGT, per germline. The CDR3 is 11 amino acids. Trimming cost V 3 bases and J 9 bases, with 8 bases left between them. The CDR3 spells CASSDREKAFF. The DNA for the CDR3 is TGTGCCAGCAGTGACAGGGAAAAAGCTTTCTTT.

The chain joins TRBV6-1 to TRBJ1-2, with D unclear. The CDR3 contains 14 residues. V gave up 6 bases and J gave up 4 bases, with 15 bases separating them. The germline gives CDR1 MNHNS, CDR2 SASEGT. CDR3: CASRSPDLVYGYTF. For the CDR3, the DNA is TGTGCCAGCAGGTCCCCGGACCTGGTCTATGGCTACACCTTC.

The chain links TRBV6-2 or TRBV6-3 to TRBJ2-1; D is ambiguous. The V and J ends lost 0 bases and 7 bases respectively, with 10 bases between them. The CDR3 has 14 residues. Germline assignment: CDR1 MNHEY and CDR2 SVGEGT. The CDR3 coding sequence is TGTGCCAGCAGTTACTCGAAGGGATTGAATGAGCAGTTCTTC. It codes for CASSYSKGLNEQFF.

The chain is built from TRBV10-3 and TRBJ2-1; D gene ambiguous. The CDR3 is made up of 12 amino acids. CDR1 ENHRY and CDR2 SYGVKD come from the germline V gene. The V end lost 2 bases, the J end lost 7 bases, and 6 bases lay between the germline ends. As DNA, the CDR3 is TGTGCCATCAGTGAGGGGCGGAATGAGCAGTTCTTC. Amino acids: CAISEGRNEQFF.

The sample holds a few counts of this clonotype. The genes are TRBV19 and TRBJ2-1; TRBD2 aligns across 10 bases. The CDR3 covers 18 residues. V shed 6 bases and J 6 bases; nucleotides not matched to a gene: 17. CDR1 and CDR2 from the germline V gene are LNHDA and SQIVND (reference sequence). The CDR3 reads CASSTGLAGEYPVNEQFF. The CDR3 nucleotides read TGTGCCAGTAGCACCGGGCTAGCGGGAGAATATCCCGTCAATGAGCAGTTCTTC.

CDR3 in amino acids: CASSITSGTEAFF. For the CDR3, the DNA is TGTGCCAGCAGTATTACGTCTGGGACTGAAGCTTTCTTT. V is TRBV28 and J is TRBJ1-1, with D hard to call. With 5 bases removed from V and 5 bases from J, the gap between germline ends came to 12 bases. This CDR3 has 13 residues. Germline V lookup: CDR1 MDHEN, CDR2 SYDVKM. Looking up the rest from reference TRBV28 and TRBJ1-1 gives the full variable domain: DVKVTQSSRYLVKRTGEKVFLECVQDMDHENMFWYRQDPGLGLRLIYFSYDVKMKEKGDIPEGYSVSREKKERFSLILESASTNQTSMYLCASSITSGTEAFFGQGTRLTVV.

The J gene is TRBJ2-1, the V gene TRBV6-1; TRBD2 might be the D (7 bases). CDR1 MNHNS and CDR2 SASEGT come from the germline V gene. The CDR3 runs to 19 residues. V lost 5 bases, J lost 2 bases, and 25 bases lay in between. CDR3 nucleotides: TGTGCCAGCAGTCCTACAGGGTTGTCCTGGGGAGGGGCCTACAATGAGCAGTTCTTC. Translation gives CASSPTGLSWGGAYNEQFF.

This sequence joins TRBV28 and TRBJ2-3, with D possibly TRBD1 on 6 matching bases. The CDR3 sequence is 16 residues long. V lost 3 bases, J lost 0 bases, and 13 bases lay in between. In germline, CDR1 is MDHEN, CDR2 SYDVKM. Written as DNA, the CDR3 is TGTGCCAGCAGTTTTCACGGGACACTGAGCACAGATACGCAGTATTTT. It yields the protein CASSFHGTLSTDTQYF.